This T cell receptor beta chain was identified in a study of T cell clonality in common variable immunodeficiency. Study-wide findings and caveats: CVID patient heterogeneity limited repertoire-clinical complication correlations. CVID subjects showed higher TCRbeta clonality than healthy controls.

V was cut by 0 bases and J by 3 bases, with 3 bases left in between. The CDR3 has 12 amino acids. CDR1 and CDR2 (germline): WNHNN, SYGVQD (reference sequence). This clone was seen repeatedly, ten times or more. Its antigen is unidentified. Coverage ceases 3 residues before the CDR3 finishes, and the germline J gene fills in the end. CVID and control samples used equivalent genomic DNA input. Generated by immunoSEQ multiplex PCR, the TCRdb table keeps only in-frame clones and is missing some. Found here are 50,000 to 60,000 clones, no singletons; the ten largest cover about 1.8%. V usage is TRBV10-1 and J usage is TRBJ2-7; D is uncertain. The material sequenced was peripheral blood mononuclear cells. This TCR came from a person between 18 and 75 years old in good health. The part of the CDR3 DNA that was read is TGCGCCAGCAGTGAGTCTTACTACGAG. Translating gives CASSESYYE. The complete CDR3 reads CASSESYYEQYF.